This record looks at one T cell receptor beta chain sequence and its context. This clonotype was seen only a few times. Its antigen specificity is not known. No much larger clonotype is one base removed from it; base qualities were not supplied. Libraries were constructed by RT-PCR. Instrument on record: Illumina HiSeq 2500. TCRdb took the public reads, trimmed them with fastp at Q25, ran MiXCR for clone calling and kept in-frame beta chains. Every distinct CDR3 protein forms one entry, paired with its most common genes and DNA. Counted in this sample were about 800,000 distinct CDR3 sequences; 21% of them appeared once. Roughly 10% of the sample lies in the top ten. The data are from a study of response to subunit inactivated influenza vaccine (dated by TCRdb to 2017 to 2018). Turning to the overall study: The study used deep quantitative T cell receptor repertoire profiling to track responses to a trivalent subunit inactivated influenza vaccine. Broad study findings and their caveats: It was suggested by the authors that each seasonal influenza vaccination may recruit only a limited number of new T cells.

The sample consisted of PBMCs from blood, taken about 5 days after vaccination. The source of this sequence is a man over 45 who received an inactivated influenza vaccine. Donor details come from another sample of the same person, matched by shared clones.

The CDR3 protein: CASSYGQGSYEQYF. The nucleotide sequence is given as TGTGCCAGCAGCTACGGACAGGGCTCGTACGAGCAGTACTTC. The chain employs TRBV7-2 and TRBJ2-7; TRBD1 aligns with 8 central bases. Taken from the germline V gene, the CDR1 and CDR2 loops are SGHTA and FQGNSA. The CDR3 measures 14 amino acids from cysteine to phenylalanine. Only the CDR3 DNA is retained, 42 bases long and in frame from the first base. Trimmed from V: 4 bases; trimmed from J: 4 bases; junction bases lacking a gene match: 6. The full variable domain, with segments outside the CDR3 supplied by the reference TRBV7-2 and TRBJ2-7 proteins, appears as GAGVSQSPSNKVTEKGKDVELRCDPISGHTALYWYRQSLGQGLEFLIYFQGNSAPDKSGLPSDRFSAERTGGSVSTLTIQRTQQEDSAVYLCASSYGQGSYEQYFGPGTRLTVT.